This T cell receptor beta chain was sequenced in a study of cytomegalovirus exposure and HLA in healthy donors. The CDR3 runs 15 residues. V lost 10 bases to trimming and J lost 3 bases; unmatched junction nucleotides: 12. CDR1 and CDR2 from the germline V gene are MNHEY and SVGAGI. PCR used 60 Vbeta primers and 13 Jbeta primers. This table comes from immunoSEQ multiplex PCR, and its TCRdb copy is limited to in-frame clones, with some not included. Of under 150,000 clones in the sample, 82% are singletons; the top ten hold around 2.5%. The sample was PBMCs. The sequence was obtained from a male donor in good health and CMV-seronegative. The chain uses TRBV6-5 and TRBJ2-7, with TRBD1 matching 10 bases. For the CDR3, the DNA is TGTGCCACCCTAAGACCGGGACAGGGGATCTACGAGCAGTACTTC. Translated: CATLRPGQGIYEQYF.